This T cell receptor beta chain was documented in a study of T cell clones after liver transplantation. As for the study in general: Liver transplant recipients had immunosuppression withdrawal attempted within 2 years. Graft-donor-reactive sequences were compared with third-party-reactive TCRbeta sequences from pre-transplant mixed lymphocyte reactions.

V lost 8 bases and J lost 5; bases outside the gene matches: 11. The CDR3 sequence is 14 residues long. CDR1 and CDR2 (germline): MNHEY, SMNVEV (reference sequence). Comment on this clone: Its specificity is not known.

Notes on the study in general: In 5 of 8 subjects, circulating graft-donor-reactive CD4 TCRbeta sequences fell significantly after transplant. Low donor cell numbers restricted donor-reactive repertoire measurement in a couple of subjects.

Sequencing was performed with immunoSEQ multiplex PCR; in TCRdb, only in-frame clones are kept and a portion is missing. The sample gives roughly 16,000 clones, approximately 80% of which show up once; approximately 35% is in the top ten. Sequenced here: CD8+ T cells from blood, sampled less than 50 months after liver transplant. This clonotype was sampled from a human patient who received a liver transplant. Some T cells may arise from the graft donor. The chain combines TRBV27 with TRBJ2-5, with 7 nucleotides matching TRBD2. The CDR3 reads CASGGVGLEETQYF. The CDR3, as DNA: TGTGCCAGCGGGGGGGTGGGGTTAGAGGAGACCCAGTACTTC.